This entry lists 28 T cell receptor beta chains sequenced from one sample in a study of beta chain features in type 1 diabetes. All of the isolated RNA was reverse transcribed, so expressed TCRB transcripts were sequenced. The method was immunoSEQ multiplex PCR; TCRdb's version includes in-frame clones alone and lacks a portion of them. The data contain 200,000 to 250,000 clones, over 8.5% of them singletons. The sequencing input was naive CD4+ T cells from blood. The receptors here all came from a woman under 30 in good health.

V is TRBV5-1 and J is TRBJ2-5; perhaps TRBD2 as D (5 bases). Trimming left V 0 bases short and J 5 bases short, with 17 bases between. The germline gives CDR1 SGHRS, CDR2 YFSETQ. This CDR3 is built from 16 residues. This CDR3 reads CASSLGSRVTPETQYF. The CDR3 DNA follows: TGCGCCAGCAGCTTGGGTTCGAGGGTCACCCCCGAGACCCAGTACTTC. Looking up the rest from reference TRBV5-1 and TRBJ2-5 gives the full variable domain: KAGVTQTPRYLIKTRGQQVTLSCSPISGHRSVSWYQQTPGQGLQFLFEYFSETQRNKGNFPGRFSGRQFSNSRSEMNVSTLELGDSALYLCASSLGSRVTPETQYFGPGTRLLVL.

This clone was found a few times. The chain is built from TRBV7-6 and TRBJ1-1; D is possibly TRBD1 (6 bases). The CDR3 covers 14 residues. V was cut by 4 bases and J by 0 bases, with 9 bases left in between. Germline V gives CDR1 SGHVS, CDR2 FNYEAQ. CDR3 sequence reads: CASSWGHMNTEAFF. CDR3 sequence (DNA): TGTGCCAGCAGCTGGGGACACATGAACACTGAAGCTTTCTTT.

This clone was counted between two and nine times. This sequence joins TRBV7-9 and TRBJ1-6, with D perhaps matching TRBD1 (6 bases). This CDR3 has 13 residues. The germline V gene encodes CDR1 SEHNR and CDR2 FQNEAQ (reference sequence). Trimming took 2 bases from V and 7 from J, leaving 6 bases between them. The CDR3 reads CASSLQGNSPLHF. The CDR3 nucleotides are TGTGCCAGCAGCTTACAGGGGAATTCACCCCTCCACTTT. The whole variable domain, filled in from reference TRBV7-9 and TRBJ1-6, reads DTGVSQNPRHKITKRGQNVTFRCDPISEHNRLYWYRQTLGQGPEFLTYFQNEAQLEKSRLLSDRFSAERPKGSFSTLEIQRTEQGDSAMYLCASSLQGNSPLHFGNGTRLTVT.

The chain employs TRBV6-6 and TRBJ1-4; D gene uncertain. Trimming took off 6 bases at V and 5 bases at J, with 13 bases between the two ends. CDR3 length equals 14 residues. CDR1 and CDR2 (germline): MNHNY, SVGAGI (reference sequence). Here the CDR3 reads CASRQSGENEKLFF. The CDR3 nucleotides are TGTGCCAGCAGGCAGAGCGGAGAAAATGAAAAACTGTTTTTT.

The chain uses TRBV19 and TRBJ1-1; TRBD1 might be the D (6 bases). The length of the CDR3 is 14 residues. Germline CDR1 LNHDA, CDR2 SQIVND (reference sequence). V shed 3 bases and J shed 5 bases, with 13 bases lying between them. The CDR3, as DNA: TGTGCCAGTAGTATCCCGGACAGTAGGACTGAAGCTTTCTTT. Translated: CASSIPDSRTEAFF.

There are a few counts of this clone. The chain joins TRBV6-1 to TRBJ2-7, with TRBD2 matching 8 bases. The CDR3 contains 14 residues. The V segment lost 6 bases and the J segment 5 bases; nucleotides outside the gene matches: 9. Germline loops: CDR1 MNHNS, CDR2 SASEGT. CDR3 protein: CASRTSGSVNEQYF. The CDR3 DNA is TGTGCCAGCAGGACGAGCGGGAGTGTTAACGAGCAGTACTTC.

V gene TRBV5-1 combines with J gene TRBJ2-3, with TRBD2 matching 8 bases. Looked up from germline, CDR1 is SGHRS and CDR2 is YFSETQ. V lost 4 bases, J lost 0 bases, and 10 bases stayed unmatched. CDR3 size: 17 residues. For the CDR3, the DNA is TGCGCCAGCAGCCTCCTCCCAGCGGGAGCTAGCACAGATACGCAGTATTTT. Protein product: CASSLLPAGASTDTQYF.

V and J are TRBV18 and TRBJ2-5; D is unclear. Germline CDR1 KGHSH, CDR2 LQKENI. V lost 2 bases and J lost 1, with 8 bases in between. This CDR3 is 14 amino acids long. In DNA, the CDR3 is TGTGCCAGCTCACCAGCAGCGAGCCAAGAGACCCAGTACTTC. Amino acids: CASSPAASQETQYF. Filled out from reference TRBV18 and TRBJ2-5, the complete variable domain reads NAGVMQNPRHLVRRRGQEARLRCSPMKGHSHVYWYRQLPEEGLKFMVYLQKENIIDESGMPKERFSAEFPKEGPSILRIQQVVRGDSAAYFCASSPAASQETQYFGPGTRLLVL.

This clone was found a few times. The J gene is TRBJ2-3, the V gene TRBV4-2; possibly TRBD1 for D (5 bases). Trimming took off 3 bases at V and 9 bases at J, with 13 bases between the two ends. CDR3 size: 13 residues. Germline V gene data show CDR1 as LGHNA and CDR2 as YNFKEQ. The CDR3 DNA reads as TGTGCCAGCAGCCAGAATGGGGCAGGGACGCAGTATTTT. Its protein product is CASSQNGAGTQYF.

This clone showed up just a few times. The rearrangement links TRBV7-2 to TRBJ2-7; maybe TRBD2 (6 bases). V lost 6 bases to trimming and J lost 4 bases, with 22 bases between them. The CDR3 runs to 16 residues. In germline, CDR1 is SGHTA, CDR2 FQGNSA. The CDR3 here is CASRIKGLPNRYEQYF. CDR3 bases: TGTGCCAGCAGGATAAAGGGACTTCCGAATCGGTACGAGCAGTACTTC.

This clone turned up a few times. The chain joins TRBV11-2 to TRBJ2-4, with a weak D call TRBD1 (6 bases). The germline V gene has CDR1 SGHAT and CDR2 FQNNGV. Trimming stripped 3 bases from V and 7 bases from J, with 16 bases between. The CDR3 consists of 15 residues. CDR3 region: CASSFATGNRNIQYF. DNA of the CDR3: TGTGCCAGCAGCTTCGCTACAGGGAACCGGAACATTCAGTACTTC.

This clone was counted a few times. The rearrangement joins TRBV18 to TRBJ2-7; 10 bases agree with TRBD1. The CDR3 covers 15 residues. CDR1 KGHSH and CDR2 LQKENI come from the germline V gene. Trimming cost V 1 base and J 2 bases; bases outside gene matches: 2. As DNA, the CDR3 is TGTGCCAGCTCACCACGGACAGGGGGAACCTACGAGCAGTACTTC. This codes for CASSPRTGGTYEQYF.

V is TRBV5-1 and J is TRBJ2-3, with TRBD1 matching 10 bases. Trimming at V came to 4 bases and at J to 4 bases, leaving 9 bases not matched to a gene. Germline V gives CDR1 SGHRS, CDR2 YFSETQ. This CDR3 is 16 amino acids long. CDR3 loop: CASSPYPDRGADTQYF. Written as DNA, the CDR3 is TGCGCCAGCAGCCCGTACCCGGACAGGGGGGCAGATACGCAGTATTTT.

For the CDR3, the DNA is TGTGCCAGCAGTGAAGAGAGGATGGGGGGGGACACTGAAGCTTTCTTT. Translated: CASSEERMGGDTEAFF. This chain uses TRBV6-1 with TRBJ1-1; possibly TRBD1 for D (5 bases). Trimming took 1 base from V and 3 from J, leaving 15 bases between them. The CDR3 runs to 16 residues. CDR1 and CDR2 (germline): MNHNS, SASEGT.

CDR3 nucleotides: TGTGCCAGCAGCTACGCGACAGGGGTTCAGCCCCAGCATTTT. This encodes CASSYATGVQPQHF. This chain uses TRBV7-2 with TRBJ1-5, with TRBD1 identical over 8 bases. CDR1 is SGHTA and CDR2 is FQGNSA in the germline V gene. J gave up 6 bases and V 4 bases, and 5 bases lay outside the gene matches. The CDR3 has 14 amino acids.

This clone appeared a few times. The chain combines TRBV30 with TRBJ2-7; perhaps TRBD2 as D (7 bases). The germline V and J ends were trimmed by 8 bases and 7 bases, with 12 bases remaining between them. CDR1 GTSNPN and CDR2 SVGIG come from the germline V gene (reference sequence). The CDR3 loop spans 10 amino acids. The CDR3 here is CAAGALEQYF. CDR3 bases: TGTGCCGCGGGGGCCTTGGAGCAGTACTTC.

The table lists this clone with a few counts. The chain joins TRBV6-5 to TRBJ1-2; perhaps TRBD1 as D (6 bases). This CDR3 is built from 15 residues. Germline assignment: CDR1 MNHEY and CDR2 SVGAGI. The V end was cut by 0 bases, the J end by 7 bases, with 15 bases between. The CDR3 sequence is CASSYSRGTNSGYTF. DNA of the CDR3: TGTGCCAGCAGTTACTCGAGAGGGACAAATTCTGGCTACACCTTC.

Many counts were recorded for this clone. This sequence joins TRBV7-9 and TRBJ1-1, with TRBD1 as a possible D gene (5 bases). Germline lookup yields CDR1 SEHNR and CDR2 FQNEAQ (reference sequence). With 1 base removed from V and 7 bases from J, the gap between germline ends came to 10 bases. This CDR3 contains 13 residues. The CDR3 loop reads CASSLVGAGEAFF. The DNA of the CDR3 is TGTGCCAGCAGCTTAGTAGGGGCCGGTGAAGCTTTCTTT.

This chain links TRBV2 with TRBJ1-1; D is possibly TRBD1 (6 bases). The V end lost 7 bases, the J end lost 0 bases, and 12 bases lay between the germline ends. Per germline, CDR1 SNHLY and CDR2 FYNNEI. There are 14 residues in the CDR3. The CDR3 sequence: CASKVRTVNTEAFF. As DNA, the CDR3 is TGTGCCAGCAAGGTACGGACAGTGAACACTGAAGCTTTCTTT.

The V call is TRBV13, the J call TRBJ2-2; perhaps TRBD2 as D (6 bases). Trimming left V 3 bases short and J 7 bases short, with 18 bases between. This CDR3 has 16 amino acids. Germline V gene lookup returns CDR1 PRHDT and CDR2 FYEKMQ (reference sequence). The CDR3 sequence is CASSFYRRANGGELFF. The CDR3 DNA is TGTGCCAGCAGCTTCTACCGGAGGGCCAATGGCGGGGAGCTGTTTTTT.

As to this clone: Other DNA sequences from this sample encode an identical CDR3 as well. The chain uses TRBV4-1 and TRBJ1-2, with TRBD1 matching 10 bases. Germline V gene data show CDR1 as MGHRA and CDR2 as YSYEKL. This CDR3 region has 15 residues. The junction had 1 base not matched to a gene; V was cut back by 0 bases and J by 3 bases. DNA for the CDR3: TGCGCCAGCAGCCAAGAGACAGGGGGCGACTATGGCTACACCTTC. Translating gives CASSQETGGDYGYTF.

This clone was found a few times. The chain carries TRBV28 and TRBJ2-7; the match to TRBD1 covers 8 bases. CDR3 length: 12 residues. Germline assignment: CDR1 MDHEN and CDR2 SYDVKM. V lost 5 bases to trimming and J lost 7 bases; unmatched junction nucleotides: 4. The CDR3 reads CASSGTGGEQYF. DNA of the CDR3: TGTGCCAGCAGTGGAACAGGGGGGGAGCAGTACTTC.

Only a few counts were recorded for this clone. The chain uses TRBV27 and TRBJ2-2, with 8 bases that match TRBD1. The V segment lost 5 bases and the J segment 8 bases; nucleotides outside the gene matches: 13. Germline V gene data show CDR1 as MNHEY and CDR2 as SMNVEV (reference sequence). This CDR3 comprises 16 residues. Here the CDR3 DNA reads TGTGCCAGCAGTCCTAACAGGGGGTCCCTTCCGGGGGAGCTGTTTTTT. Protein product: CASSPNRGSLPGELFF.

The chain links TRBV6-1 to TRBJ2-7, with D unclear. This CDR3 has 13 amino acids. Germline V gives CDR1 MNHNS, CDR2 SASEGT. V was clipped by 3 bases and J by 6 bases, with 12 bases between them. The CDR3 DNA is TGTGCCAGCAGTGATCCGAGGTTTGGCGAGCAGTACTTC. It yields the protein CASSDPRFGEQYF.

In its sample, this clone was seen many times. This chain joins TRBV29-1 and TRBJ2-5; 8 nucleotides agree with TRBD2. Looked up from germline, CDR1 is SQVTM and CDR2 is ANQGSEA. The CDR3 contains 13 residues. CDR3 DNA: TGCAGTGCCGGCGGAGCGGGAGCGGGGACCCAGTACTTC. Encoded protein: CSAGGAGAGTQYF. The full variable domain, in which reference TRBV29-1 and TRBJ2-5 provide the parts outside the CDR3, is SAVISQKPSRDICQRGTSLTIQCQVDSQVTMMFWYRQQPGQSLTLIATANQGSEATYESGFVIDKFPISRPNLTFSTLTVSNMSPEDSSIYLCSAGGAGAGTQYFGPGTRLLVL.

The chain couples TRBV7-9 to TRBJ1-1; 12 bases align to TRBD1. The germline gives CDR1 SEHNR, CDR2 FQNEAQ (reference sequence). The CDR3 runs 14 residues. Germline trimming cut 5 bases from V and 7 bases from J; bases unmatched to any gene: 5. The CDR3 nucleotides read TGTGCCAGCAGCAAGGGACAGGGGGCGATTGAAGCTTTCTTT. Protein sequence: CASSKGQGAIEAFF.

There are a few counts of this clone. The rearrangement uses TRBV7-9 and TRBJ2-5, with TRBD2 as a possible D gene (6 bases). Deletions cut 6 bases from V and 2 bases from J, with 13 bases between. CDR3 length: 14 residues. Germline V CDR1 and CDR2: SEHNR, FQNEAQ (reference sequence). The CDR3 DNA sequence: TGTGCCAGCAGTCCTGGGACTCGTCAAGAGACCCAGTACTTC. This gives the protein CASSPGTRQETQYF. The entire variable domain, with the rest obtained from reference TRBV7-9 and TRBJ2-5, is as follows: DTGVSQNPRHKITKRGQNVTFRCDPISEHNRLYWYRQTLGQGPEFLTYFQNEAQLEKSRLLSDRFSAERPKGSFSTLEIQRTEQGDSAMYLCASSPGTRQETQYFGPGTRLLVL.

This clone was recorded a few times. The chain uses TRBV18 and TRBJ2-5; 9 bases line up with TRBD1. The trim removed 2 bases at V and 4 bases at J, leaving 8 bases unmatched. This CDR3 has 16 residues. In germline, CDR1 is KGHSH, CDR2 LQKENI. The CDR3, as DNA: TGTGCCAGCTCACCATCTACAGGGGGCCTAGGAGAGACCCAGTACTTC. Residues: CASSPSTGGLGETQYF. Complete variable domain (other parts from reference TRBV18 and TRBJ2-5): NAGVMQNPRHLVRRRGQEARLRCSPMKGHSHVYWYRQLPEEGLKFMVYLQKENIIDESGMPKERFSAEFPKEGPSILRIQQVVRGDSAAYFCASSPSTGGLGETQYFGPGTRLLVL.